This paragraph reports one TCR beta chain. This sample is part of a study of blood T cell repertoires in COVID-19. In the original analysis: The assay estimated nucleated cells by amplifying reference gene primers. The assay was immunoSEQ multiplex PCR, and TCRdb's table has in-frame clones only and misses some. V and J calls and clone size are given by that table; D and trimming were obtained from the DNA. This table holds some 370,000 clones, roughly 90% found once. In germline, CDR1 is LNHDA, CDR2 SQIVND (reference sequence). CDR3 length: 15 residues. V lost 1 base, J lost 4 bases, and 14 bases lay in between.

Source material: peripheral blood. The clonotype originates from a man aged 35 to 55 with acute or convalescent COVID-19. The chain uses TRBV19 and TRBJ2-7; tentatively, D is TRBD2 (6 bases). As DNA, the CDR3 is TGTGCCAGTAGTATAGGGCCCGGGCGGGATTACGAGCAGTACTTC. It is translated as CASSIGPGRDYEQYF.